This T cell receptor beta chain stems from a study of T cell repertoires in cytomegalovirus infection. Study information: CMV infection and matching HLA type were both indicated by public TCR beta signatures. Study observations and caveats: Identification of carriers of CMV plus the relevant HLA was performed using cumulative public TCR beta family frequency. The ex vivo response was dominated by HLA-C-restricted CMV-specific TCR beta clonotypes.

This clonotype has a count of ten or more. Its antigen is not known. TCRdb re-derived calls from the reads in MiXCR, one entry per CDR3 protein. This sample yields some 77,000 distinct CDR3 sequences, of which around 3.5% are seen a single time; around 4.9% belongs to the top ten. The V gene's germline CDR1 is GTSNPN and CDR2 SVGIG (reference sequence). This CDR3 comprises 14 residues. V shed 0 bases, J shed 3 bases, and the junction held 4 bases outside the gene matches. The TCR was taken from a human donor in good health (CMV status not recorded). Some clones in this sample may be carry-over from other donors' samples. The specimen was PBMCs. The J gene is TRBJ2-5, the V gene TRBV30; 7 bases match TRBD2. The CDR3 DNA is TGTGCCTGGAGTGTAGGCGGGGGAGAAGAGACCCAGTACTTC. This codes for CAWSVGGGEETQYF.